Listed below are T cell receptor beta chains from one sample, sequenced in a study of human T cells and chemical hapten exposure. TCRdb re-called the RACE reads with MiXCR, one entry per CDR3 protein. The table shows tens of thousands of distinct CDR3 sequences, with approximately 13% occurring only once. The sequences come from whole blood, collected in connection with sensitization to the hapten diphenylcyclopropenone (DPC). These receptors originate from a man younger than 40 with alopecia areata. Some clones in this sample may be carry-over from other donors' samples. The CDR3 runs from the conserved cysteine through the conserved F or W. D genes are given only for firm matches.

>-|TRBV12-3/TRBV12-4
CASSQQLGGNQPQHF
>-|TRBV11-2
CASSLGVQETQYF
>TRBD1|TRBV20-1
CSARGTGGSNEKLFF
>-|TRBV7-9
CASTDPLNEDGYTF
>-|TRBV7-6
CASSLGGTEPHQGYTF
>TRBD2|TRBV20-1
CSARGLAGNTGELFF
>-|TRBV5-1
CASSKAGAGNTIYF
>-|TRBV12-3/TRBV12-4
CASSSSGRSYEQYF
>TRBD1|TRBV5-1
CASRFGQGNEQYF
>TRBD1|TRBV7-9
CASSSRGQGEDGYTF
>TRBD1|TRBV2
CASRGTGGAGAEAFF
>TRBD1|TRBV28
CASRAERGQGARTGELFF
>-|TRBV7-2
CASSSVALPFNSPLHF
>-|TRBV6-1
CASSESGLVGELFF
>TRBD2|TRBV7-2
CASSPGTSGGANEQFF
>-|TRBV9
CASSVSGSSYNEQFF
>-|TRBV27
CASGLRADTQYF
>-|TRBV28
CAAARGAGDTDTQYF
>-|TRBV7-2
CASSIDRWGGQHF
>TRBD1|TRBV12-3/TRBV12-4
CASSPRQGEAQYF
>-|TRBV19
CAVEGGSRVDGNQPQHF
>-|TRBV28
CASSLLAAVSYEQYF
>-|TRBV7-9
CASSPPTREQYF
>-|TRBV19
CASSIAGRNEQFF
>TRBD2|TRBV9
CASSKIPGGDPEQFF
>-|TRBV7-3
CASSLTGNTGELFF
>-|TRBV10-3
CAISGTPTETQYF
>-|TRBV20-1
CSAGPPGRGNEQFF
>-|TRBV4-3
CASSQDWNSGNTIYF
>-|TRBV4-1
CASSQGLNSPLHF
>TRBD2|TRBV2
CARMTSGGPAYNEQFF
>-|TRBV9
CASGGKPQYF
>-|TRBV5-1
CASSLEGPYGYTF
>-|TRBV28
CASTPTGSSYEQYF
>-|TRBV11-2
CASSLGAVAEAFF
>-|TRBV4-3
CASSQDRNTDTQYF
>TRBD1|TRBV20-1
CSAGRRQGNTDTQYF
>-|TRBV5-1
CASSLYGSGNTIYF
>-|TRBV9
CASSPRASSNQPQHF
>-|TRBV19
CASRRGLPTDTQYF
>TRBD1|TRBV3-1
CASRNSGQGVSPLHF
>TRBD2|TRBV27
CASSFSTGGSSYEQYF
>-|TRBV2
CASSELGPTTTYNEQFF
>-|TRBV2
CASKPDGGGGPQHF
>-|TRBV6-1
CASSEEGADTQYF
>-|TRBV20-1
CSAQQVHEQYF
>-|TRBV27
CATHGQGGAEAFF
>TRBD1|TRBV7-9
CASSFQGAPYNEQFF
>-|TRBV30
CAWSVLPPLDGYTF
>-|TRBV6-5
CASSLVGVNVLTF
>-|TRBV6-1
CASDIDYNSPLHF
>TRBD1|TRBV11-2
CASSSTKDRGHEQYF
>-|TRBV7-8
CASSLADGLSTDTQYF
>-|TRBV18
CASSPSQGSSQPQHF
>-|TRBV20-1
CSAENRDHPSYEQYF
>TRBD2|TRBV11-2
CASSLGVAGGLETQYF
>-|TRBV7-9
CASSSSRGTDYGYTF
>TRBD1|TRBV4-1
CASSHQTLEGQGIEQYF
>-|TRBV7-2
CASSPVDFITDTQYF
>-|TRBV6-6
CASRIRPQAFF